The 20 T cell receptor beta chains listed next were all sequenced from one sample in a study of shared clonotypes between healthy human individuals. Here immunoSEQ multiplex PCR was the method, and the copy in TCRdb shows in-frame clones only, minus some. The table lists 2.5 million or so clones, about 92% of them singletons, with about 0.13% in the top ten. The sequenced sample was naive CD4+ T cells sorted from blood. This sample's subset: CD45RA+ positively selected. The receptors originated from a man aged 18 to 35 in good health.

This chain uses TRBV19 with TRBJ1-2; 7 bases fit TRBD1. The CDR3 length is 20 residues. CDR1 is LNHDA and CDR2 is SQIVND in the germline V gene (reference sequence). With 2 bases clipped from V and 0 bases from J, the junction kept 18 bases outside the gene matches. The CDR3 DNA sequence: TGTGCCAGTAGTATACTTACAGGGGCCAAACAGAGGACCCCTAACTATGGCTACACCTTC. Translating it yields CASSILTGAKQRTPNYGYTF. The full variable domain, completed using reference TRBV19 and TRBJ1-2, is DGGITQSPKYLFRKEGQNVTLSCEQNLNHDAMYWYRQDPGQGLRLIYYSQIVNDFQKGDIAEGYSVSREKKESFPLTVTSAQKNPTAFYLCASSILTGAKQRTPNYGYTFGSGTRLTVV.

The rearrangement links TRBV19 to TRBJ1-3, with 9 bases identical to TRBD1. The junction had 8 bases not matched to a gene; V was cut back by 5 bases and J by 0 bases. The germline V gene encodes CDR1 LNHDA and CDR2 SQIVND (reference sequence). This CDR3 has 17 amino acids. CDR3 nucleotide sequence: TGTGCCAGTAGTCTAGCCGGGACAGGGACCTCTGGAAACACCATATATTTT. Translation: CASSLAGTGTSGNTIYF.

Concerning this clone itself: At the DNA level, this CDR3 is encoded by other sequences in the same sample as well. This rearrangement joins TRBV5-1 to TRBJ2-5, with 11 bases aligning to TRBD2. V dropped 0 bases and J dropped 4; count of bases not matched to a gene: 2. This CDR3 has 15 residues. Germline-derived CDR1 and CDR2 are SGHRS and YFSETQ. CDR3 bases: TGCGCCAGCAGCTTGGGTGGACTAGCGGGAGAGACCCAGTACTTC. It is translated as CASSLGGLAGETQYF.

This chain connects TRBV5-1 to TRBJ1-4; 9 bases map to TRBD1. The V gene end was trimmed by 4 bases and the J gene end by 7 bases; junction bases not matched to a gene: 8. In germline, CDR1 is SGHRS, CDR2 YFSETQ. The CDR3 runs 15 residues. The CDR3 DNA reads TGCGCCAGCAGCGGATCCGGGACAGGGCCTGAAAAACTGTTTTTT. Translation gives CASSGSGTGPEKLFF.

This sequence joins TRBV7-2 and TRBJ1-4, with a tentative D call TRBD1 (5 bases). The CDR3 runs to 16 residues. CDR1 is SGHTA, CDR2 FQGNSA, per germline. V lost 4 bases and J lost 0, with 12 bases in between. CDR3 DNA: TGTGCCAGCAGCTCGGGACCTTTCCCAACTAATGAAAAACTGTTTTTT. Encoded protein: CASSSGPFPTNEKLFF.

V usage is TRBV5-1 and J usage is TRBJ2-7; TRBD2 aligns across 8 bases. Germline CDR1 SGHRS, CDR2 YFSETQ. The ends lost 7 bases at V and 0 bases at J; junction bases unmatched: 15. This CDR3 spans 17 amino acids. The DNA for the CDR3 is TGCGCCAGCGCCGGCTCAAGCGGGAGAGGGGCCTCCTACGAGCAGTACTTC. Amino acid sequence: CASAGSSGRGASYEQYF.

This sequence joins TRBV5-6 and TRBJ1-5, with 7 bases identical to TRBD1. J lost 6 bases, V lost 4 bases, and 7 bases had no gene match. CDR1 SGHDT and CDR2 YYEEEE come from the germline V gene. The CDR3 is made up of 14 amino acids. CDR3 sequence reads: CASSTTGLGQPQHF. The CDR3 bases are TGTGCCAGCAGCACGACAGGGTTGGGTCAGCCCCAGCATTTT.

The rearrangement uses TRBV19 and TRBJ1-6, with a weak D call TRBD1 (5 bases). CDR1 and CDR2 (germline): LNHDA, SQIVND (reference sequence). Deletions cut 3 bases from V and 5 bases from J, with 14 bases between. The CDR3 is made up of 16 amino acids. CDR3 residues: CASSILPPGNNSPLHF. Written as DNA, the CDR3 is TGTGCCAGTAGTATTTTGCCGCCAGGGAATAATTCACCCCTCCACTTT.

The J gene is TRBJ2-7, the V gene TRBV6-5, with D uncertain. The CDR3 consists of 14 residues. With 6 bases removed from V and 3 bases from J, the gap between germline ends came to 15 bases. Germline CDR1 is MNHEY and CDR2 is SVGAGI. The CDR3 nucleotides read TGTGCCAGCAGCCCAAATGGGCAGTTCTACGAGCAGTACTTC. This sequence encodes CASSPNGQFYEQYF.

The chain employs TRBV19 and TRBJ1-2, with D possibly being TRBD1 (5 bases). This CDR3 comprises 17 residues. V lost 3 bases, J lost 4 bases, and 21 bases lay in between. Germline V CDR1 and CDR2: LNHDA, SQIVND (reference sequence). CDR3 DNA sequence: TGTGCCAGTAGTATTCGGGGAGGGACCGGGGGGAGCTATGGCTACACCTTC. Protein sequence: CASSIRGGTGGSYGYTF.

The J gene is TRBJ1-1, the V gene TRBV30; D ambiguous. Germline values: CDR1 GTSNPN, CDR2 SVGIG (reference sequence). The CDR3 covers 12 residues. Trimming removed 5 bases at V and 3 bases at J, with 10 bases between. The DNA for the CDR3 is TGTGCCTGGGATCAGCGGGACACTGAAGCTTTCTTT. This encodes CAWDQRDTEAFF.

The chain carries TRBV11-2 and TRBJ2-5; the match to TRBD2 covers 8 bases. The CDR3 has 15 residues. Germline V gene sequence: CDR1 SGHAT, CDR2 FQNNGV. J was trimmed by 4 bases and V by 4 bases; bases with no gene match: 8. The CDR3 DNA sequence: TGTGCCAGCAGCTCTGCGCGGGGGGCAGTAGAGACCCAGTACTTC. It yields the protein CASSSARGAVETQYF.

The chain employs TRBV6-4 and TRBJ1-5, with D unclear. Germline CDR1 reads MRHNA; CDR2 reads SNTAGT. Trimming cost V 0 bases and J 0 bases, with 12 bases left between them. The CDR3 totals 17 residues. The CDR3 sequence is CASSDSIQFNSNQPQHF. The DNA for the CDR3 is TGTGCCAGCAGTGACTCGATTCAGTTCAATAGCAATCAGCCCCAGCATTTT.

This chain joins TRBV27 and TRBJ2-7, with D possibly TRBD1 on 6 matching bases. The V end was cut by 2 bases, the J end by 2 bases, with 10 bases between. The CDR3 consists of 14 residues. Germline-derived CDR1 and CDR2 are MNHEY and SMNVEV (reference sequence). CDR3 nucleotide sequence: TGTGCCAGCAGTTTACAACAGGGACCCTACGAGCAGTACTTC. This codes for CASSLQQGPYEQYF.

The rearrangement uses TRBV7-9 and TRBJ2-1, with 7 bases fitting TRBD2. Germline V gene lookup returns CDR1 SEHNR and CDR2 FQNEAQ (reference sequence). J gave up 3 bases and V 5 bases, and 7 bases lay outside the gene matches. The CDR3 totals 15 residues. CDR3 nucleotides: TGTGCCAGCAGCCTAGGACTAGAGATCTACAATGAGCAGTTCTTC. Translating it yields CASSLGLEIYNEQFF.

This clone has just a few counts. The V gene is TRBV7-6, the J gene TRBJ2-2; TRBD2 is a possible D gene (6 bases). V dropped 6 bases and J dropped 4 bases, with 18 bases sitting between them. The germline CDR1 and CDR2 sequences are SGHVS and FNYEAQ. The CDR3 has 16 amino acids. CDR3 bases: TGTGCCAGCAGTATCATTTCGGGAGACAGCACCGGGGAGCTGTTTTTT. Translation: CASSIISGDSTGELFF.

V is TRBV7-2 and J is TRBJ2-3; D possibly matches TRBD1 or TRBD2 (5 bases each). Trimming shortened V by 7 bases and J by 2 bases, and 10 bases separated the two germline ends. The germline V gene encodes CDR1 SGHTA and CDR2 FQGNSA. The CDR3 has 13 amino acids. As DNA, the CDR3 is TGTGCCAGCAACTTGGGGGTCACAGATACGCAGTATTTT. This gives the protein CASNLGVTDTQYF.

This clone has a handful of counts. J is TRBJ2-1 and V is TRBV11-3, with TRBD2 matching 14 bases. CDR3 length: 16 residues. V dropped 5 bases and J dropped 7; count of bases not matched to a gene: 7. The V gene's germline CDR1 is SGHNT and CDR2 YENEEA. CDR3 in DNA: TGTGCCAGCAGCGCCGGGACTAGCGGGGGTGAGAATGAGCAGTTCTTC. This translates into CASSAGTSGGENEQFF.

V gene TRBV5-4 combines with J gene TRBJ2-7, with TRBD2 identical over 7 bases. The CDR3 consists of 15 residues. Losses at the gene ends were 7 bases for V and 4 bases for J; bases not matched to a gene: 14. The germline gives CDR1 SGHNT, CDR2 YYREEE (reference sequence). The CDR3 nucleotides are TGTGCCAGCGGGTCTAGCGGACACCCCTCTTACGAGCAGTACTTC. Protein sequence: CASGSSGHPSYEQYF.

The genes are TRBV29-1 and TRBJ1-2; D gene unclear. Trimming removed 7 bases at V and 1 base at J, with 16 bases between. CDR1 is SQVTM, CDR2 ANQGSEA, per germline. The CDR3 length is 14 residues. Here the CDR3 reads CSDGNGGSNYGYTF. The CDR3 nucleotides read TGCAGCGATGGGAATGGTGGCAGTAACTATGGCTACACCTTC.